This passage covers 18 T cell receptor beta chains from one sample sequenced in a study of cytomegalovirus exposure and HLA in healthy donors. Generated by immunoSEQ multiplex PCR, the TCRdb table keeps only in-frame clones and is missing some. Of some 250,000 clones in the sample, roughly 87% were seen once. The sequencing input was PBMCs. These receptors were obtained from a woman younger than 45 in good health and CMV-seronegative.

The rearrangement links TRBV6-5 to TRBJ2-7; D gene uncertain. V lost 2 bases and J 3 bases, leaving 14 bases between the germline ends. The germline V gene encodes CDR1 MNHEY and CDR2 SVGAGI. This CDR3 comprises 15 residues. CDR3 in amino acids: CASSYALSSYYEQYF. CDR3 nucleotides: TGTGCCAGCAGTTACGCTCTGTCATCCTACTACGAGCAGTACTTC.

This clone came up once. The CDR3 nucleotides are TGTGCCAGCAGCGCACCGGGACAGGGGCATGTTGGCTACACCTTC. This codes for CASSAPGQGHVGYTF. The J gene is TRBJ1-2, the V gene TRBV9, with 10 bases fitting TRBD1. Germline-derived CDR1 and CDR2 are SGDLS and YYNGEE. The CDR3 totals 15 residues. With V trimmed by 3 bases and J by 7 bases, 9 bases remained unmatched.

CDR3 sequence reads: CASSRLSWMNTGELFF. CDR3 DNA: TGTGCCAGCAGCCGCCTTAGCTGGATGAACACCGGGGAGCTGTTTTTT. The V call is TRBV11-1, the J call TRBJ2-2; D remains unclear. This CDR3 region has 16 residues. Trimming left V 5 bases short and J 1 base short, with 14 bases between. CDR1 SGHAT and CDR2 FQDESV come from the germline V gene (reference sequence).

The chain uses TRBV27 and TRBJ2-7; TRBD1 matches at 8 bases. There are 12 residues in the CDR3. V dropped 6 bases and J dropped 6; count of bases not matched to a gene: 4. CDR1 is MNHEY, CDR2 SMNVEV, per germline (reference sequence). The chain's CDR3 is CASSKGQGEQYF. The CDR3 DNA follows: TGTGCCAGCAGCAAAGGACAGGGCGAGCAGTACTTC.

This CDR3 is CASSAQGSGNTIYF. CDR3 DNA sequence: TGTGCCAGTAGCGCACAGGGGTCTGGAAACACCATATATTTT. The chain employs TRBV19 and TRBJ1-3; 7 positions agree with TRBD1. J lost 1 base, V lost 6 bases, and 3 bases had no gene match. Germline-derived CDR1 and CDR2 are LNHDA and SQIVND (reference sequence). The CDR3 runs to 14 residues.

The chain recombines TRBV4-1 with TRBJ1-1; 7 nucleotides line up with TRBD1. Per germline, CDR1 MGHRA and CDR2 YSYEKL. V shed 2 bases and J 7 bases; nucleotides not matched to a gene: 4. This CDR3 has 13 residues. For the CDR3, the DNA is TGCGCCAGCAGCCAATCAGGGGGGATTGAAGCTTTCTTT. Residues: CASSQSGGIEAFF.

The CDR3 loop is CASSTPIAGGLDNEQFF. The CDR3 DNA reads TGTGCCAGTAGTACCCCTATAGCAGGGGGGTTGGACAATGAGCAGTTCTTC. The gene calls are TRBV19 and TRBJ2-1; TRBD1 might be the D (7 bases). V dropped 4 bases and J dropped 5 bases, with 21 bases sitting between them. The CDR3 extends over 17 amino acids. The germline gives CDR1 LNHDA, CDR2 SQIVND (reference sequence).

The chain carries TRBV2 and TRBJ2-3; 7 nucleotides line up with TRBD2. V was clipped by 6 bases and J by 0 bases; unmatched bases: 9. This CDR3 region has 16 residues. The germline CDR1 and CDR2 sequences are SNHLY and FYNNEI. The CDR3 DNA reads TGTGCCAGCAGGACCGACGGGGGGAGGAGCACAGATACGCAGTATTTT. This sequence encodes CASRTDGGRSTDTQYF. Full variable domain (rest looked up from reference TRBV2 and TRBJ2-3): EPEVTQTPSHQVTQMGQEVILRCVPISNHLYFYWYRQILGQKVEFLVSFYNNEISEKSEIFDDQFSVERPDGSNFTLKIRSTKLEDSAMYFCASRTDGGRSTDTQYFGPGTRLTVL.

The chain recombines TRBV9 with TRBJ1-2, with a weak D call TRBD1 (6 bases). V shed 0 bases and J shed 4 bases, with 10 bases lying between them. CDR1 is SGDLS and CDR2 is YYNGEE in the germline V gene. This CDR3 contains 14 residues. The CDR3 nucleotides are TGTGCCAGCAGCGTAGAACAGGGATCCTATGGCTACACCTTC. This sequence encodes CASSVEQGSYGYTF.

This clone was detected only a few times. The chain combines TRBV28 with TRBJ2-6; no clear D. The CDR3 length is 15 residues. Looked up from germline, CDR1 is MDHEN and CDR2 is SYDVKM. Deletions cut 6 bases from V and 2 bases from J, with 11 bases between. The CDR3 coding sequence is TGTGCCAGCAGGCCTCGGCCTACTGGGGCCAACGTCCTGACTTTC. It specifies CASRPRPTGANVLTF.

The V call is TRBV19, the J call TRBJ1-5; TRBD1 agrees at 7 bases. The CDR3 has 17 amino acids. Germline CDR1 and CDR2: LNHDA and SQIVND (reference sequence). The J segment lost 4 bases and the V segment lost 5 bases, leaving 14 bases of the junction unmatched. CDR3 amino acids: CASSFHRGLSINQPQHF. CDR3 DNA sequence: TGTGCCAGTAGTTTCCACAGGGGTCTCTCTATTAATCAGCCCCAGCATTTT. Drawing the rest from reference TRBV19 and TRBJ1-5, the complete variable domain is DGGITQSPKYLFRKEGQNVTLSCEQNLNHDAMYWYRQDPGQGLRLIYYSQIVNDFQKGDIAEGYSVSREKKESFPLTVTSAQKNPTAFYLCASSFHRGLSINQPQHFGDGTRLSIL.

DNA for the CDR3: TGTGCCAGCTCACCCTACGACAGGGTTGAAAAACTGTTTTTT. It specifies CASSPYDRVEKLFF. The V and J genes are TRBV18 and TRBJ1-4; 7 bases are a match to TRBD1. CDR3 length: 14 residues. The J segment lost 7 bases and the V segment lost 3 bases, leaving 5 bases of the junction unmatched. Germline V gives CDR1 KGHSH, CDR2 LQKENI.

This clone was recorded only once. The chain recombines TRBV25-1 with TRBJ2-3; 12 nucleotides line up with TRBD2. Per germline, CDR1 MGHDK and CDR2 SYGVNS. CDR3 length: 16 residues. V was pared by 3 bases and J by 3 bases, with 4 bases of the junction left unmatched. The CDR3 nucleotides read TGTGCCAGCAGTGATGAGACTAGCGGGAGTACAGATACGCAGTATTTT. This sequence encodes CASSDETSGSTDTQYF.

The chain carries TRBV6-1 and TRBJ1-2, with 7 bases matching TRBD1. The CDR3 consists of 13 residues. The V segment lost 6 bases and the J segment 8 bases; nucleotides outside the gene matches: 9. Germline CDR1 MNHNS, CDR2 SASEGT. CDR3 protein: CASSLRQGFGYTF. CDR3 DNA sequence: TGTGCCAGCAGCCTCCGACAGGGATTCGGCTACACCTTC.

This rearrangement joins TRBV25-1 to TRBJ1-4; D perhaps matches TRBD1 (5 bases). Trimming shortened V by 0 bases and J by 0 bases, and 11 bases separated the two germline ends. The CDR3 contains 17 residues. The germline V gene has CDR1 MGHDK and CDR2 SYGVNS. The CDR3: CASSEYLRGTTNEKLFF. The CDR3 coding sequence is TGTGCCAGCAGTGAATATTTACGGGGGACAACTAATGAAAAACTGTTTTTT.

The chain uses TRBV15 and TRBJ2-3; maybe TRBD1 (6 bases). Germline CDR1 reads LNHNV; CDR2 reads YYDKDF (reference sequence). This CDR3 spans 15 amino acids. Trimming pared 8 bases from V and 4 bases from J, leaving 19 bases between. For the CDR3, the DNA is TGTGCCACCTCCCCGACAGGAAGAAGCCCAGATACGCAGTATTTT. This sequence encodes CATSPTGRSPDTQYF.

The V and J genes are TRBV2 and TRBJ1-5; TRBD1 might be the D (5 bases). Germline CDR1 and CDR2: SNHLY and FYNNEI. The CDR3 totals 17 residues. V dropped 3 bases and J dropped 4 bases, with 19 bases sitting between them. The CDR3 is CASSEPSGGPPNQPQHF. CDR3 sequence (DNA): TGTGCCAGCAGTGAGCCGTCGGGGGGTCCACCGAATCAGCCCCAGCATTTT.

This CDR3 is CASSQPDRAGAGKLFF. As DNA, the CDR3 is TGCGCCAGCAGCCAGCCCGACAGGGCCGGGGCTGGGAAACTGTTTTTT. The chain joins TRBV4-1 to TRBJ1-4; 7 bases are shared with TRBD1. This CDR3 has 16 amino acids. Trimming at V came to 3 bases and at J to 11 bases, leaving 15 bases not matched to a gene. CDR1 and CDR2 from the germline V gene are MGHRA and YSYEKL.